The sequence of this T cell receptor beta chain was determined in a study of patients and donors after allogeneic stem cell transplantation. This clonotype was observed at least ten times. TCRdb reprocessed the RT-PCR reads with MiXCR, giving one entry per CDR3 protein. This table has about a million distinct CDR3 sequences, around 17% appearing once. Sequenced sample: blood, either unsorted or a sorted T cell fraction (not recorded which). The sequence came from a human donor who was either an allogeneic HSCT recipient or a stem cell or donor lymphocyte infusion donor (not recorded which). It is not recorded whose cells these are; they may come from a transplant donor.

DNA of the CDR3: TGCAGCGTCCAAGGGGGCCAAGAGACCCAGTACTTC. This encodes CSVQGGQETQYF. V is TRBV29-1 and J is TRBJ2-5, with D perhaps matching TRBD1 (6 bases). The CDR3 consists of 12 residues. The V end lost 6 bases, the J end lost 1 base, and 9 bases lay between the germline ends. The germline gives CDR1 SQVTM, CDR2 ANQGSEA.